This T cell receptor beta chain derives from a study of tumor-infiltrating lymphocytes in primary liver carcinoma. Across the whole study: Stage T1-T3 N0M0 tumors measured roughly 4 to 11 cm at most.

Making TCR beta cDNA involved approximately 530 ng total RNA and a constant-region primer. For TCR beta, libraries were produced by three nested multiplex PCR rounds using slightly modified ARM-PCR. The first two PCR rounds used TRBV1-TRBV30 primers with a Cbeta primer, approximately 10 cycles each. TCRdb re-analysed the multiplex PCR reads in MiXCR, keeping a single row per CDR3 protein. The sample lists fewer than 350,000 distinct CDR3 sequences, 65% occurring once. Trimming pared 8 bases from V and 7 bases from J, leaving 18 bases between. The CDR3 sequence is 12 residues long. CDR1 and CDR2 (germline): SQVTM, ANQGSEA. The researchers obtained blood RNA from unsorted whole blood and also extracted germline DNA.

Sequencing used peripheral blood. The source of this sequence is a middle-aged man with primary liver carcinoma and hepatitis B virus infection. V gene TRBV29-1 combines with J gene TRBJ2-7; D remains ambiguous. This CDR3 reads CSIGPNGGEQYF. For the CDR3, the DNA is TGCAGCATTGGACCGAACGGTGGAGAGCAGTACTTC.